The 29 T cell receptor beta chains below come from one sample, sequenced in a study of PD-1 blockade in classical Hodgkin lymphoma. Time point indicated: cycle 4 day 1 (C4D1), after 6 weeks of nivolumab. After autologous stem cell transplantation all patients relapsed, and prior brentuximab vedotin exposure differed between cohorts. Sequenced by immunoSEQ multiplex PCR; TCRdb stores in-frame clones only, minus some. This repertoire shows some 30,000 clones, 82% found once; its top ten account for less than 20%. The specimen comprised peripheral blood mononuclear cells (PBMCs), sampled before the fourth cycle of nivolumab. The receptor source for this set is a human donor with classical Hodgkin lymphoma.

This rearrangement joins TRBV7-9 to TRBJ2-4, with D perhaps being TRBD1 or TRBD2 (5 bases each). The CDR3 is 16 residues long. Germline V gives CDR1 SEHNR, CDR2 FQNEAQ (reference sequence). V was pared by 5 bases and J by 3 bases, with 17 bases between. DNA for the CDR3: TGTGCCAGCAGCCCCGGTGGTAGAGGGGACAAAAACATTCAGTACTTC. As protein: CASSPGGRGDKNIQYF.

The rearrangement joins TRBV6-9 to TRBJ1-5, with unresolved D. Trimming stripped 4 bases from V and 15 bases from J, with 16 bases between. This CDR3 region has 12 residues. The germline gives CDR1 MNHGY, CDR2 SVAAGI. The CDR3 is CASSSADGTWHF. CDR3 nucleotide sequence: TGTGCCAGCAGTTCGGCAGACGGTACTTGGCATTTT.

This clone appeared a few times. Here the CDR3 DNA reads TGTGCCAGCAGCTCGGATTCGGCTGAAGCTTTCTTT. This translates into CASSSDSAEAFF. This chain uses TRBV11-2 with TRBJ1-1, with D unresolved. The CDR3 consists of 12 residues. Germline CDR1 is SGHAT and CDR2 is FQNNGV. V was cut by 4 bases and J by 6 bases, with 9 bases left in between. The whole variable domain, remainder taken from reference TRBV11-2 and TRBJ1-1, is EAGVAQSPRYKIIEKRQSVAFWCNPISGHATLYWYQQILGQGPKLLIQFQNNGVVDDSQLPKDRFSAERLKGVDSTLKIQPAKLEDSAVYLCASSSDSAEAFFGQGTRLTVV.

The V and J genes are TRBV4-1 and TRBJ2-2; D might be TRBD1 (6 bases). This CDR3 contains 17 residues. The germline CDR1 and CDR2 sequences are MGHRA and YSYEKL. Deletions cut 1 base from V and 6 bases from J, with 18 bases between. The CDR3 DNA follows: TGCGCCAGCAGCCAAGGTTTAGACTGGGGGCTCGCCGGGGAGCTGTTTTTT. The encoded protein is CASSQGLDWGLAGELFF.

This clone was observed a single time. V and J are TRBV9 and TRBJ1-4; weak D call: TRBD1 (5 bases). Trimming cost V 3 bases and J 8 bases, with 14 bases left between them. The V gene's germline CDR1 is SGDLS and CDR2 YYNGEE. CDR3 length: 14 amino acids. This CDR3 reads CASSAGAGLEKLFF. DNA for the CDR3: TGTGCCAGCAGCGCCGGGGCAGGGCTCGAAAAACTGTTTTTT.

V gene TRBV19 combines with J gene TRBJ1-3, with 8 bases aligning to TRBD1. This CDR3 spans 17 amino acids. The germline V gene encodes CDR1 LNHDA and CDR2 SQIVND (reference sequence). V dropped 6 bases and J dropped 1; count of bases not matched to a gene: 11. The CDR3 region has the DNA TGTGCCAGTAGGGACCGGACAGGGAAATCGTCTGGAAACACCATATATTTT. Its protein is CASRDRTGKSSGNTIYF.

CDR3 region: CASSYSGQSSSYEQYF. The CDR3 region has the DNA TGTGCCAGCAGTTACTCCGGTCAGTCGAGCTCCTACGAGCAGTACTTC. The rearrangement uses TRBV6-5 and TRBJ2-7, with D unclear. The CDR3 has 16 amino acids. Trimming left V 0 bases short and J 0 bases short, with 12 bases between. The V gene's germline CDR1 is MNHEY and CDR2 SVGAGI.

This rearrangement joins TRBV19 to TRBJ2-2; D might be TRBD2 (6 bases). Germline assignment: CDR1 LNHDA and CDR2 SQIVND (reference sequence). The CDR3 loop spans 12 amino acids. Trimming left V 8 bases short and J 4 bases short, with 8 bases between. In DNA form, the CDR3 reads TGTGCCAGTGGCGGGGTCACCGGGGAGCTGTTTTTT. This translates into CASGGVTGELFF.

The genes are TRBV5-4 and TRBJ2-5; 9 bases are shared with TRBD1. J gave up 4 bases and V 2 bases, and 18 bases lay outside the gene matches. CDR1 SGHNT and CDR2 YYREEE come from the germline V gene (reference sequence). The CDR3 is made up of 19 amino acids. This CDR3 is CASSFGSRQGVGSRETQYF. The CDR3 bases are TGTGCCAGCAGCTTCGGATCACGACAGGGGGTGGGGAGTCGAGAGACCCAGTACTTC.

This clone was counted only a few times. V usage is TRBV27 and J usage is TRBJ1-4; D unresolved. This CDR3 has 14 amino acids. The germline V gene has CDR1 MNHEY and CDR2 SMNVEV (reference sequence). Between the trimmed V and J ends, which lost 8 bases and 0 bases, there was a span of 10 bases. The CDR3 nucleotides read TGTGCCAGCTCGAAACTTGCAACTAATGAAAAACTGTTTTTT. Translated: CASSKLATNEKLFF. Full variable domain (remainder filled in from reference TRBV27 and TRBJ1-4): EAQVTQNPRYLITVTGKKLTVTCSQNMNHEYMSWYRQDPGLGLRQIYYSMNVEVTDKGDVPEGYKVSRKEKRNFPLILESPSPNQTSLYFCASSKLATNEKLFFGSGTQLSVL.

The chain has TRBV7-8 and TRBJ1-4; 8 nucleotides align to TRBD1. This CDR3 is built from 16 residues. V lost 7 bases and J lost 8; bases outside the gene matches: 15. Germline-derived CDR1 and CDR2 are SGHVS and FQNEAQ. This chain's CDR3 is CASTKARGPGLEKLFF. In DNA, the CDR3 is TGTGCCAGCACCAAAGCCAGGGGGCCGGGCCTCGAAAAACTGTTTTTT.

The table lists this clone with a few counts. This CDR3 is CASNRGGGTRNTGELFF. CDR3 DNA: TGTGCCAGCAACCGGGGGGGAGGGACGAGGAACACCGGGGAGCTGTTTTTT. The chain joins TRBV27 to TRBJ2-2, with 8 bases identical to TRBD2. Germline CDR1 reads MNHEY; CDR2 reads SMNVEV (reference sequence). CDR3 size: 17 residues. The V gene end was trimmed by 7 bases and the J gene end by 1 base; junction bases not matched to a gene: 11.

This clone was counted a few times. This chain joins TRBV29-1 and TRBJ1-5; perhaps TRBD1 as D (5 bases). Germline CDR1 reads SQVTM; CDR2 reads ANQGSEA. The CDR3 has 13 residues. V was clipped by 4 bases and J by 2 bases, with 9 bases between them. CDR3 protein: CSVGRGGNQPQHF. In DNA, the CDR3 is TGCAGCGTTGGACGGGGCGGCAATCAGCCCCAGCATTTT.

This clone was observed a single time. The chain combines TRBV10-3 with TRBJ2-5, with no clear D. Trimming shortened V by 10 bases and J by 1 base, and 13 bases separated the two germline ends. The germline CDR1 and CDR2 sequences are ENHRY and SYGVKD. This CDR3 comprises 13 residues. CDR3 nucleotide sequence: TGTGCCACGCATCAAACCTTCCAAGAGACCCAGTACTTC. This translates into CATHQTFQETQYF.

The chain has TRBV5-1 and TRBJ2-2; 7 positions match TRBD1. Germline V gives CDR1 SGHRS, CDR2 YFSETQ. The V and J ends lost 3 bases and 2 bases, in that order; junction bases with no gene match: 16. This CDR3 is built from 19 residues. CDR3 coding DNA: TGCGCCAGCAGCTGGAATAGGGACAGCTATATCTTTAACACCGGGGAGCTGTTTTTT. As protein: CASSWNRDSYIFNTGELFF.

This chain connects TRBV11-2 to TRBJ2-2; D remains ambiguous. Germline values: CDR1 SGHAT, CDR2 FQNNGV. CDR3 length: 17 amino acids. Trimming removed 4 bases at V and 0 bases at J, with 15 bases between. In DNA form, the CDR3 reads TGTGCCAGCAGCTCCCGATTCACAAGATCGAACACCGGGGAGCTGTTTTTT. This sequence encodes CASSSRFTRSNTGELFF.

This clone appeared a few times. CDR3 sequence: CASSLQANNYGYTF. DNA for the CDR3: TGTGCCAGCAGCTTACAGGCTAACAACTATGGCTACACCTTC. The chain recombines TRBV6-5 with TRBJ1-2, with D possibly TRBD1 on 5 matching bases. Trimming took 6 bases from V and 2 from J, leaving 13 bases between them. Germline V gives CDR1 MNHEY, CDR2 SVGAGI. The CDR3 contains 14 residues.

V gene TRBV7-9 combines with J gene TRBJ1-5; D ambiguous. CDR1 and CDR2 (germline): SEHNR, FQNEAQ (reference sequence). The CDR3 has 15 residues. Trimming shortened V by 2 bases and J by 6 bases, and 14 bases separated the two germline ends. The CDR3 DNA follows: TGTGCCAGCAGCTTATCAGGTTCCAGGACTCAGCCCCAGCATTTT. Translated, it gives CASSLSGSRTQPQHF. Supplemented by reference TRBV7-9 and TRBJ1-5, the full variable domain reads DTGVSQNPRHKITKRGQNVTFRCDPISEHNRLYWYRQTLGQGPEFLTYFQNEAQLEKSRLLSDRFSAERPKGSFSTLEIQRTEQGDSAMYLCASSLSGSRTQPQHFGDGTRLSIL.

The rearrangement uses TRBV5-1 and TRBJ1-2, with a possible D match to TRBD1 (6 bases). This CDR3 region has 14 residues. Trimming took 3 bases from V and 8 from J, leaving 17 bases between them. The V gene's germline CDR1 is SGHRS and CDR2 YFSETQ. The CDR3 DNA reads TGCGCCAGCAGCTCCGCCGGGGGCAGTATGGGCTACACCTTC. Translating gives CASSSAGGSMGYTF.

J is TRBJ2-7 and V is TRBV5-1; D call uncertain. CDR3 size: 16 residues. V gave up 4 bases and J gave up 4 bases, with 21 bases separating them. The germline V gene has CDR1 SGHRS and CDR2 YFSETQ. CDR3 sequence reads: CASSPKVGPIPYEQYF. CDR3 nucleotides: TGCGCCAGCAGCCCGAAGGTAGGGCCAATTCCTTACGAGCAGTACTTC.

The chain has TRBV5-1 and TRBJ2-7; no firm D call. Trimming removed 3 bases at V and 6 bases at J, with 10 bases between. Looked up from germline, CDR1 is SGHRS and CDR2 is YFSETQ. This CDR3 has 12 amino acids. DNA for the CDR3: TGCGCCAGCAGCTCCTCGGTGGGCGAGCAGTACTTC. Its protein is CASSSSVGEQYF.

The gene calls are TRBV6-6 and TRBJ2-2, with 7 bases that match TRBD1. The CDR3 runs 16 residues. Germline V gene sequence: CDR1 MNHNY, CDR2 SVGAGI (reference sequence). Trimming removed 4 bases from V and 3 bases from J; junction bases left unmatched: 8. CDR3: CASSLRQGGHTGELFF. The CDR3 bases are TGTGCCAGCAGTTTAAGACAGGGTGGACACACCGGGGAGCTGTTTTTT.

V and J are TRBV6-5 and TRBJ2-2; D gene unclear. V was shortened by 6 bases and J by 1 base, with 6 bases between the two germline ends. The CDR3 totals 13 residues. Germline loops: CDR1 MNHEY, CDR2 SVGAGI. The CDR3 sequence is CASSFQNTGELFF. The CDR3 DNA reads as TGTGCCAGCAGCTTTCAGAACACCGGGGAGCTGTTTTTT.

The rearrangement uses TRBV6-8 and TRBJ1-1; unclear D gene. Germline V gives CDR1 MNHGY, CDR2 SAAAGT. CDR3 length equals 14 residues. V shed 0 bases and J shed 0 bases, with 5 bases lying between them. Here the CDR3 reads CASSYSGMNTEAFF. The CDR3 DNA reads TGTGCCAGCAGTTACTCGGGGATGAACACTGAAGCTTTCTTT.

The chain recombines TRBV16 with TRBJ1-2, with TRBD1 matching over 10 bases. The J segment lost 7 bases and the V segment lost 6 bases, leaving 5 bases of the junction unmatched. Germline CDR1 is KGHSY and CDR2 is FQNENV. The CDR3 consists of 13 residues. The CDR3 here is CASSDRGLSGYTF. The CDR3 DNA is TGTGCCAGCAGTGACAGGGGGCTTAGTGGCTACACCTTC.

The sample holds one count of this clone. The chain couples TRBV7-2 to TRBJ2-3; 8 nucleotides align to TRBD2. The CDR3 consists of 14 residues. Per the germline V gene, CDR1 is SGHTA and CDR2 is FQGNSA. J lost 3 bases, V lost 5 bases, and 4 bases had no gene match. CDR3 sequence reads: CASSKGLETDTQYF. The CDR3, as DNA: TGTGCCAGCAGCAAGGGACTAGAAACAGATACGCAGTATTTT.

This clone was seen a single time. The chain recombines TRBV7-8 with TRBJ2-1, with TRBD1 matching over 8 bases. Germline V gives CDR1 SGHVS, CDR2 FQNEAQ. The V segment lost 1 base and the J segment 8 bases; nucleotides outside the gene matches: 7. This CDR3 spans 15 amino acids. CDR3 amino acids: CASSLEAGGLDEQFF. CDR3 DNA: TGTGCCAGCAGCTTAGAGGCAGGGGGCCTAGATGAGCAGTTCTTC.

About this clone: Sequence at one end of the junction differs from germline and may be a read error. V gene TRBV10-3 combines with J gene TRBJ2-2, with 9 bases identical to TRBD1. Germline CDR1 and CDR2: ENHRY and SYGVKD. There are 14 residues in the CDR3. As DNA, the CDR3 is TGTGCCATCCGGGGGACAGGGAACGCCGGGGAGCTGTTTTTT. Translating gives CAIRGTGNAGELFF.

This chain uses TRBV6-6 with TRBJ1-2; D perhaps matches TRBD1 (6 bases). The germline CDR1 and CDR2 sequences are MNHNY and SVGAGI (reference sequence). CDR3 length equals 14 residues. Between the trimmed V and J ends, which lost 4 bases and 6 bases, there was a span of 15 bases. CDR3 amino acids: CASSWNRVGDGYTF. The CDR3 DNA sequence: TGTGCCAGCAGTTGGAACAGGGTGGGGGATGGCTACACCTTC.